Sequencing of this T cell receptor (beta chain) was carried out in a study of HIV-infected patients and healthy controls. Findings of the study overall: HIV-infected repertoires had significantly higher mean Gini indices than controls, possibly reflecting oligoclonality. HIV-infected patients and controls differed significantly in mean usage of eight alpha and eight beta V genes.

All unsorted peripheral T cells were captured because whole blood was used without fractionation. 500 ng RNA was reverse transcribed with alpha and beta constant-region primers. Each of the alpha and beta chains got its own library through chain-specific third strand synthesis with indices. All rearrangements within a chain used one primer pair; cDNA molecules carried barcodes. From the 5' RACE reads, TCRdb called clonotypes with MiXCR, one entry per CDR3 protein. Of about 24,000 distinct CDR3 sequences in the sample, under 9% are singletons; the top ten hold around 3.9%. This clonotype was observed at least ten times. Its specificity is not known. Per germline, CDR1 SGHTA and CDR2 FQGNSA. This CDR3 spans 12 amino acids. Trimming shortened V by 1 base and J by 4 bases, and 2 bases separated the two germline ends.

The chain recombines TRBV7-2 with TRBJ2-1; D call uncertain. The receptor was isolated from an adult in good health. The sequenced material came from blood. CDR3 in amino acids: CASSLGYNEQFF. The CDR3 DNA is TGTGCCAGCAGCTTAGGGTACAATGAGCAGTTCTTC.